This T cell receptor beta chain was identified during a study of shared clonotypes between healthy human individuals (dated by TCRdb to 2019 to 2021). Regarding the complete study: A few men and two women, aged 18 to 49 years, made up the cohort. Blood TCR repertoires of five healthy adults were deeply sequenced to estimate repertoire size and the extent of clonotype sharing between individuals. Between about 0.9 and 8.9 billion PBMCs per donor were obtained by leukapheresis. For each donor, three plates each were used for CD4 naive and CD4 memory, two plates were used for CD8 naive, and one plate was used for CD8 memory. To increase sequencing depth and limit assay-specific biases, TCR repertoire library preparation and sequencing were carried out by different laboratories using diverse techniques. The investigation overall reported the following: Compared with non-shared clonotypes, clonotypes shared by all four sorted-subset donors had higher generation probabilities. Sampling was restricted to blood, and TCR repertoires in tissue are likely to differ from TCR repertoires in blood. Naive subsets generally had larger estimated clonotype richness than memory subsets did. Rarefaction of sorted-subset datasets indicated incomplete sequencing despite the large sequencing depth. Sharing across several donors was observed for roughly 5.4% of naive CD4, over 3% of naive CD8, 2% to 2.5% of memory CD4, and around 0.42% of memory CD8 clonotypes. The genetic and exposure-history diversity represented was limited by the small number of donors. Pairwise subsampling indicated that sequencing depth was expected to affect the degree of clonotype sharing among donors.

The donors were healthy, HIV-negative adults who had no recently reported acute infections or vaccinations. Every donor was a Caucasian adult living in Nashville, Tennessee, USA. CD4+ T cells were enriched by magnetic negative selection, after which naive cells were positively selected on CD45RA and the negative fraction was taken as the memory subset. Blood was collected by leukapheresis, and PBMCs were isolated by Ficoll-Histopaque density gradient centrifugation and then cryopreserved in liquid nitrogen vapor phase. Purity and quantity of every magnetically sorted T cell population were checked by analytical flow cytometry. Genomic DNA was isolated from each sorted fraction and quantified by UV absorbance on a Nanodrop 2000c. This clone was counted once. Its binding antigen is unknown. No much larger clone is present one base from it, and per-base qualities are unavailable. Using the deep immunoSEQ assay, multiplex PCR amplified TCR CDR3 regions from genomic DNA. Extracted genomic DNA from each cell subset was spread evenly across all wells of several immunoSEQ 96-well plates, with each plate serving as a replicate. For sorted subsets, about 200 ng genomic DNA, equal to 25,000 to 35,000 T cell genomes, was loaded into each replicate PCR. Purified libraries were quantified with a Qubit 3.0 fluorometer, sized on a Bioanalyzer 2100, and re-quantified with the KAPA Library Quantification kit. A separate single-read 150-cycle Illumina NextSeq 550 flow cell was used to sequence each immunoSEQ 96-well plate. Per the authors' processing: Because the immunoSEQ output held only junctional sequences and lacked quality scores, the filtering could not match the filtering applied to full-length reads. Sequences were annotated with PyIR, a Python wrapper for IgBLAST v1.9, and V/J genes and CDR3 were assigned using IMGT germline references. Reads with weak V/J assignments (E-value above 1e-6), missing CDR3, stop codons, out-of-frame junctions, or ambiguous translated residues were removed. V3J clonotypes were defined by identical inferred V gene, J gene, and CDR3 amino acid sequence. To compute the percentage overlap between repertoires, the number of shared unique clonotypes was divided by the size of the smaller repertoire. Richness of each repertoire was evaluated using RTK rarefaction, the Chao1 estimator, and Recon v2.1 estimates of unobserved clonotypes. Generation probabilities were computed with OLGA for all TCRbeta clonotypes obtained by the gDNA method from a few donors. TCRdb holds this immuneACCESS table with in-frame rearrangements only. Some clones are missing; in checked studies, unresolved V genes explain under half, and the rest has no known cause. V and J calls and clone size are those listed in that table; D and trimming were worked out from the DNA. The sample table lists roughly 1,600,000 clones, just under 99% of them with a count of one. The ten largest account for roughly 0.36% of the sample.

The sequenced sample was naive CD4+ T cells sorted from blood. This sample's cell subset or site label indicates: CD45RA+ positively selected. The receptor comes from a young man in good health.

The CDR3 protein is CASSLKLRTGRTQPQHF. The nucleotides are TGTGCCAGCAGCTTGAAACTTCGGACGGGGAGGACTCAGCCCCAGCATTTT. The chain is encoded by TRBV5-8 joined to TRBJ1-5; too little of a D gene remains to name it. Per the germline V gene, SGHTS is the CDR1 and YDEGEE is the CDR2. The CDR3 measures 17 amino acids from cysteine to phenylalanine. Just the 51-base CDR3 DNA is kept, in frame starting at base 1. Between the V and J ends, shortened by 1 base and 6 bases respectively, the junction contains 20 bases.